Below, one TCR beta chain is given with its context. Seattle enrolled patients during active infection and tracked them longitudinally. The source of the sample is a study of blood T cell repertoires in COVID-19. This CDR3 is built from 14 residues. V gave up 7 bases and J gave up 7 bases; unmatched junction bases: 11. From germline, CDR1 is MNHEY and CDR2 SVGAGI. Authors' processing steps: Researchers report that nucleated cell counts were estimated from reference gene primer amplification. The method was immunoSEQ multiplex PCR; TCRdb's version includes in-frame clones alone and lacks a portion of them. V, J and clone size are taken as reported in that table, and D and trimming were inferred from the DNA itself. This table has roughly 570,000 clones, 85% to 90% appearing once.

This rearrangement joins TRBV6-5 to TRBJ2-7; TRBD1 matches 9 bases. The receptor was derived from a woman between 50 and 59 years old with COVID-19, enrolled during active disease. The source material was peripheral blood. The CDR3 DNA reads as TGTGCCAGCACCTCCGGGACAGGGATGGGGGAGCAGTACTTC. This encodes CASTSGTGMGEQYF.